The TCR beta chain described here comes from a study of CD8 T cells in Susac syndrome. Random hexamers were used to reverse transcribe about 0.45 to 1 ug of RNA. TCR beta CDR3 was amplified by immunoSEQ covering 54 Vbeta and 13 Jbeta. TCRdb itself ran the immunoSEQ multiplex PCR reads through MiXCR, one entry per CDR3 protein. The sample contains around 200,000 distinct CDR3 sequences, around 93% of which appear only once. V gave up 8 bases and J gave up 2 bases, with 14 bases separating them. Per the germline V gene, CDR1 is ENHRY and CDR2 is SYGVKD. The CDR3 consists of 14 residues. This sequence originates from a human donor with multiple sclerosis. The chain is built from TRBV10-3 and TRBJ2-3, with a weak D call TRBD2 (6 bases). Sequenced material: CD4+ T cells from PBMCs. The CDR3 sequence is CAIGDSPSTDTQYF. The CDR3 DNA follows: TGTGCCATCGGGGACTCACCGTCCACAGATACGCAGTATTTT.